Sequencing of this TCR beta chain was carried out in a study of lymphopenia after photon versus proton radiotherapy. Study conclusions and caveats: A bigger post-nadir fall in TCR diversity correlated inversely with survival time in deceased patients. After lymphocyte nadir, photon-treated repertoires showed oligoclonal expansion, especially CD8+ Temra. Photon-treated patients lost naive T cells and TCR diversity; proton-treated stayed stable.

Libraries were prepared by immunoSEQ multiplex PCR; TCRdb keeps only in-frame clonotypes and omits some of them. This sample carries about 160,000 clones, around 85% of them seen once, and the ten largest clones take about 4.7%. This CDR3 is built from 14 residues. Germline loops: CDR1 ENHRY, CDR2 SYGVKD. V was cut by 2 bases and J by 0 bases, with 7 bases left in between. Remarks on this clone: Its matching antigen is unknown.

Sequenced material: peripheral blood, taken from a patient treated with photon-based radiotherapy. The sequence was obtained from a man between 50 and 59 years old with gastric cancer. The gene calls are TRBV10-3 and TRBJ1-1; D unclear. Here the CDR3 reads CAISERGMNTEAFF. For the CDR3, the DNA is TGTGCCATCAGTGAGCGGGGTATGAACACTGAAGCTTTCTTT.